The table lists the clone carrying this TCR beta chain with a few counts. As yet, its antigen is unknown. TCRdb recomputed calls from the reads with MiXCR, one row per CDR3 protein. The sample lists about 160,000 distinct CDR3 sequences; about 15% were seen once. Germline loops: CDR1 MDHEN, CDR2 SYDVKM. Trimming at V came to 2 bases and at J to 4 bases, leaving 2 bases not matched to a gene. CDR3 length equals 15 residues. The data originate from a study of T cell repertoires in cytomegalovirus infection. Study context: Indicated by public TCR beta signatures were CMV infection and matching HLA type.

Whole-study findings and limits: HLA-C-restricted, CMV-specific TCR beta clonotypes were dominant ex vivo. Carriers of CMV and the relevant HLA type were discriminated by public TCR beta frequency.

The V gene is TRBV28, the J gene TRBJ2-3; 11 nucleotides match TRBD2. This sequence originates from a human donor in good health (CMV status not recorded). Some clones in this sample may be carry-over from other donors' samples. The sequenced material came from CD8+ T cells from PBMCs. Here the CDR3 reads CASSLGTSGADTQYF. The CDR3, as DNA: TGTGCCAGCAGTTTAGGGACTAGCGGCGCAGATACGCAGTATTTT. The full variable domain, with the rest looked up from reference TRBV28 and TRBJ2-3, is DVKVTQSSRYLVKRTGEKVFLECVQDMDHENMFWYRQDPGLGLRLIYFSYDVKMKEKGDIPEGYSVSREKKERFSLILESASTNQTSMYLCASSLGTSGADTQYFGPGTRLTVL.